Following are 10 T cell receptor beta chains from one sample sequenced in a study of shared clonotypes between healthy human individuals. Sequencing used immunoSEQ multiplex PCR; TCRdb keeps in-frame clones, though not all of them. The repertoire holds 1.4 million to 1.5 million clones, with roughly 97% as singletons. Material: naive CD4+ T cells sorted from blood. Subset defined: CD45RA+ positively selected. The receptor source for this set is a man in his thirties or forties in good health.

CDR3: CASSPGDRSNYGYTF. As DNA, the CDR3 is TGTGCCAGCAGCCCCGGGGACAGATCTAACTATGGCTACACCTTC. The J gene is TRBJ1-2, the V gene TRBV9; 7 positions match TRBD1. Germline-derived CDR1 and CDR2 are SGDLS and YYNGEE. This CDR3 region has 15 residues. Trimming cost V 4 bases and J 0 bases; bases outside gene matches: 6.

The chain has TRBV5-1 and TRBJ1-1, with TRBD1 matching over 7 bases. CDR1 is SGHRS, CDR2 YFSETQ, per germline. J was trimmed by 7 bases and V by 0 bases; bases with no gene match: 6. The CDR3 consists of 14 residues. This CDR3 reads CASSLGEQGNEAFF. CDR3 nucleotides: TGCGCCAGCAGCTTGGGAGAACAGGGGAATGAAGCTTTCTTT. Supplemented by reference TRBV5-1 and TRBJ1-1, the full variable domain reads KAGVTQTPRYLIKTRGQQVTLSCSPISGHRSVSWYQQTPGQGLQFLFEYFSETQRNKGNFPGRFSGRQFSNSRSEMNVSTLELGDSALYLCASSLGEQGNEAFFGQGTRLTVV.

The gene calls are TRBV2 and TRBJ2-6; the D is unclear. Germline V gene lookup returns CDR1 SNHLY and CDR2 FYNNEI. The CDR3 extends over 15 amino acids. Between the trimmed V and J ends, which lost 4 bases and 2 bases, there was a span of 9 bases. Here the CDR3 DNA reads TGTGCCAGCAGTGTCGGTAGGGCTGGGGCCAACGTCCTGACTTTC. Translation: CASSVGRAGANVLTF.

The rearrangement links TRBV9 to TRBJ2-3; D uncertain. Trimming pared 0 bases from V and 3 bases from J, leaving 20 bases between. Germline values: CDR1 SGDLS, CDR2 YYNGEE. The CDR3 is 18 residues long. The DNA for the CDR3 is TGTGCCAGCAGCGTAGCCACAACGACAAGGACGAAGACAGATACGCAGTATTTT. It specifies CASSVATTTRTKTDTQYF.

This clone was counted a single time. The J gene is TRBJ1-1, the V gene TRBV11-2; D gene unclear. V was clipped by 3 bases and J by 5 bases, with 13 bases between them. The germline CDR1 and CDR2 sequences are SGHAT and FQNNGV. This CDR3 contains 14 residues. In nucleotides, the CDR3 is TGTGCCAGCAGCTTGGAATCGGGGTTGACTGAAGCTTTCTTT. It yields the protein CASSLESGLTEAFF.

The rearrangement links TRBV6-1 to TRBJ2-3, with D hard to call. V was cut by 4 bases and J by 10 bases, with 0 bases left in between. Germline V gene lookup returns CDR1 MNHNS and CDR2 SASEGT. This CDR3 has 8 amino acids. This chain's CDR3 is CASSAQYF. CDR3 DNA: TGTGCCAGCAGTGCGCAGTATTTT.

The chain has TRBV21-1 and TRBJ2-7. TRBV21-1 is a listed pseudogene. The CDR3 is 13 residues long. The CDR3 is CARAVGDISEQYF. Here the CDR3 DNA reads TGTGCCAGGGCGGTGGGTGACATCTCCGAGCAGTACTTC.

This sequence joins TRBV5-1 and TRBJ2-3, with D possibly TRBD2 on 6 matching bases. CDR1 is SGHRS and CDR2 is YFSETQ in the germline V gene. V lost 0 bases and J 0 bases, leaving 17 bases between the germline ends. This CDR3 is 18 amino acids long. The CDR3 sequence is CASSLAGGAIASTDTQYF. The CDR3 DNA reads as TGCGCCAGCAGCTTGGCCGGAGGGGCGATAGCTAGCACAGATACGCAGTATTTT.

This chain uses TRBV28 with TRBJ1-1; D is unresolved. The CDR3 length is 12 residues. Germline values: CDR1 MDHEN, CDR2 SYDVKM. V was pared by 3 bases and J by 11 bases, with 13 bases between. This CDR3 reads CASSFLVGGAFF. As DNA, the CDR3 is TGTGCCAGCAGTTTCCTCGTTGGTGGGGCTTTCTTT.

The J gene is TRBJ1-1, the V gene TRBV5-5; D perhaps matches TRBD1 (6 bases). Between the trimmed V and J ends, which lost 4 bases and 7 bases, there was a span of 29 bases. Per germline, CDR1 SGHKS and CDR2 YYEKEE (reference sequence). This CDR3 has 18 residues. CDR3 residues: CASSLLAGGQRLAREAFF. The CDR3 nucleotides read TGTGCCAGCAGCCTCCTTGCCGGGGGGCAGAGATTGGCCCGTGAAGCTTTCTTT.